This TCR beta chain was captured by sequencing in a study of molecular identifiers for immune sequencing clone quantification. Study-level results: Clones that exceeded 20 RNA copies held over 98% of effector molecules, yet under 1% in naive cells.

Bulk TCR libraries were made with methods that had been previously described and with listed TCR primers. TCRdb recomputed calls from the PCR reads with MiXCR, one row per CDR3 protein. The sample contains a few hundred thousand distinct CDR3 sequences, about a quarter of which appear only once. This clonotype was seen a few times. What it recognizes is unknown. Input material: naive CD8+ T cells from blood, with Jurkat cell RNA spiked in. Subset defined: FACS-sorted CD8+CD4-CCR7+CD45RA+ naive T cells. The sequence came from a human donor in good health. Some libraries in this study had Jurkat cell RNA spiked in.

This CDR3 reads CASSQDRLAGALSDTQYF. The CDR3 DNA follows: TGCGCCAGCAGCCAAGATAGACTAGCGGGAGCATTGTCAGATACGCAGTATTTT. The chain carries TRBV4-3 and TRBJ2-3, with 12 nucleotides matching TRBD2. This CDR3 contains 18 residues. V trimming: 0 bases; J trimming: 4 bases; junction bases outside the gene matches: 8. Germline CDR1 LGHNA, CDR2 YSLEER.